The present TCR beta chain was sequenced within a study of shared clonotypes between healthy human individuals. The overall study: Per donor, three plates held CD4 naive cells, three held CD4 memory, two held CD8 naive and one held CD8 memory. Points from the study as a whole: Researchers found naive subsets generally carried larger estimated richness than memory subsets. Against clonotypes common to all four donors, non-shared ones had lower generation probabilities.

The CDR3 loop spans 15 amino acids. Germline V CDR1 and CDR2: SGHRS, YFSETQ. V lost 0 bases and J lost 2, with 9 bases in between. The authors loaded roughly 180 ng DNA, 25,000 to 30,000 T cell genomes, into sorted-subset replicate PCRs. Assay used: immunoSEQ multiplex PCR; TCRdb lists only in-frame clones, some missing. This sample yields some 1,900,000 clones, of which less than 95% are seen a single time; around 1.2% belongs to the top ten. On this clone itself: Its matching antigen is unknown. The identical CDR3 is also encoded by other nucleotide sequences in the sample.

Naive CD8 cells lacked CD45RO and underwent positive selection for CCR7, leaving out terminally differentiated effector memory CD45RA+ cells. What was sequenced was naive CD8+ T cells sorted from blood. This TCR was recovered from a man between 18 and 29 years old in good health. V is TRBV5-1 and J is TRBJ1-5, with D maybe TRBD1 (5 bases). Here the CDR3 reads CASSLEGLGNQPQHF. CDR3 in DNA: TGCGCCAGCAGCTTGGAGGGGCTCGGCAATCAGCCCCAGCATTTT.